This TCR beta chain was captured by sequencing in a study of cytomegalovirus exposure and HLA in healthy donors. It was with 60 Vbeta and 13 Jbeta primers that the PCR ran. Clones were sequenced by immunoSEQ multiplex PCR, and TCRdb holds only the in-frame ones, with some missing. The table has roughly 130,000 clones, over 65% seen once. Broader study findings: In the analysis, some V segments, TRBV6-2 and TRBV6-3 included, were excluded as indistinguishable. Analyzed later, association rates of TCRs varied across HLA loci, with DRB1 most and HLA-C fewest. In an earlier analysis, productive rearrangement rates for most beta V segments clustered near 87% or 30%. A few chains linked to CMV were shown in vitro to be specific for CMV antigens.

Germline CDR1 is MNHEY and CDR2 is SMNVEV (reference sequence). The V end lost 5 bases, the J end lost 4 bases, and 12 bases lay between the germline ends. CDR3 size: 13 residues. Comments on this clone: Antigen unknown.

The sequencing input was PBMCs. The clonotype comes from a middle-aged woman in good health and CMV-seropositive. The chain has TRBV27 and TRBJ2-7, with D perhaps matching TRBD2 (6 bases). The CDR3 DNA is TGTGCCAGCAGTGCGGCGCGGGGTTACGAGCAGTACTTC. It codes for CASSAARGYEQYF.